The 19 T cell receptor beta chains in this list originate from one sample, sequenced in a study of T cells expressing NK-cell markers. TCRdb reprocessed the 5' RACE reads, with one entry per CDR3 protein and no DNA. Recorded here are about 430,000 distinct CDR3 sequences; the top ten clones represent 1.4%. The specimen sequenced was blood T cells: a sorted CD56 or NKG2C T cell subset, CD4+ or CD8+ T cells, or bulk PBMC T cells (not recorded which). The receptors derive from a woman aged 45 to 65 in good health.

This chain joins TRBV7-8 and TRBJ2-1. This CDR3 has 15 residues. Looked up from germline, CDR1 is SGHVS and CDR2 is FQNEAQ. CDR3 sequence reads: CASSLEVRQVNEQFF.

The chain combines TRBV5-5 with TRBJ1-3; TCRdb returns TRBD1, unconfirmable since there is no DNA. CDR1 SGHKS and CDR2 YYEKEE come from the germline V gene (reference sequence). The CDR3 totals 16 residues. CDR3 sequence reads: CASSFRGTSSGNTIYF.

J is TRBJ2-5 and V is TRBV3-1; without DNA, the TCRdb call of TRBD2 cannot be checked. Germline loops: CDR1 LGHDT, CDR2 YNNKEL (reference sequence). This CDR3 contains 15 residues. The CDR3 protein is CASSDDKAGGETQYF.

The chain uses TRBV12-3 or TRBV12-4 and TRBJ2-3. The CDR3 covers 14 residues. This chain's CDR3 is CATSRHTSTDTQYF.

The V and J genes are TRBV20-1 and TRBJ1-2; TCRdb's assignment of TRBD1 cannot be checked, as there is no DNA. The CDR3 runs 14 residues. From germline, CDR1 is DFQATT and CDR2 SNEGSKA (reference sequence). CDR3 in amino acids: CSAILTGGGYGYTF.

The rearrangement uses TRBV11-2 and TRBJ2-7; the D call of TRBD1 rests on TCRdb alone, since no DNA is present to check it. In germline, CDR1 is SGHAT, CDR2 FQNNGV. There are 14 residues in the CDR3. CDR3 region: CASSLGTGYDEQYF.

The V and J genes are TRBV10-3 and TRBJ2-7. This CDR3 has 14 amino acids. The germline V gene encodes CDR1 ENHRY and CDR2 SYGVKD. The CDR3 sequence is CAISDKGDSYEQYF.

This chain uses TRBV6-2 or TRBV6-3 with TRBJ2-2. CDR3 length equals 12 residues. Germline V gene data show CDR1 as MNHEY and CDR2 as SVGEGT. CDR3 loop: CASGRSTGELFF.

The V call is TRBV20-1, the J call TRBJ2-5; TCRdb lists TRBD2, though no DNA is available to test this call. The germline gives CDR1 DFQATT, CDR2 SNEGSKA (reference sequence). The length of the CDR3 is 13 residues. CDR3 amino acids: CSAPRTTGETQYF.

This sequence joins TRBV20-1 and TRBJ2-3; the TCRdb D gene call, TRBD1, has no DNA to confirm it. Germline CDR1 reads DFQATT; CDR2 reads SNEGSKA (reference sequence). This CDR3 is 15 amino acids long. CDR3 in amino acids: CSAREPQGMTDTQYF.

The chain has TRBV20-1 and TRBJ1-2. The germline gives CDR1 DFQATT, CDR2 SNEGSKA (reference sequence). The CDR3 totals 12 residues. The CDR3 region is CSAVQRFYGYTF.

The chain has TRBV15 and TRBJ1-3. CDR1 is LNHNV, CDR2 YYDKDF, per germline (reference sequence). This CDR3 is built from 16 residues. CDR3 loop: CATSRDRIGSGNTIYF.

This rearrangement joins TRBV29-1 to TRBJ2-5. The CDR3 consists of 13 residues. Germline V gene sequence: CDR1 SQVTM, CDR2 ANQGSEA. The CDR3 here is CSVEDLLGETQYF. Looking up the rest from reference TRBV29-1 and TRBJ2-5 gives the full variable domain: SAVISQKPSRDICQRGTSLTIQCQVDSQVTMMFWYRQQPGQSLTLIATANQGSEATYESGFVIDKFPISRPNLTFSTLTVSNMSPEDSSIYLCSVEDLLGETQYFGPGTRLLVL.

This rearrangement joins TRBV28 to TRBJ2-4; TCRdb selects TRBD2, and the lack of DNA leaves this call unchecked. The germline V gene encodes CDR1 MDHEN and CDR2 SYDVKM. The CDR3 sequence is 13 residues long. This CDR3 is CASEPGLRNIQYF.

V and J are TRBV24-1 and TRBJ2-5. CDR3 size: 18 residues. Germline-derived CDR1 and CDR2 are KGHDR and SFDVKD. The chain's CDR3 is CATKGRGPGLSYQETQYF.

The chain employs TRBV7-9 and TRBJ2-3; TCRdb's D call, TRBD2, is unchecked because there is no DNA. The CDR3 is 16 residues long. Germline loops: CDR1 SEHNR, CDR2 FQNEAQ (reference sequence). The CDR3 loop is CASIHGRGGGTDTQYF.

This chain joins TRBV4-1 and TRBJ2-7; with no DNA, the TCRdb D assignment of TRBD2 cannot be verified. CDR3 length equals 16 residues. The germline CDR1 and CDR2 sequences are MGHRA and YSYEKL. CDR3 sequence reads: CASSKPGLVDSYEQYF.

The chain employs TRBV20-1 and TRBJ2-1; TCRdb picks TRBD1, but there is no DNA to check that call. CDR3 length: 15 amino acids. Germline V gene sequence: CDR1 DFQATT, CDR2 SNEGSKA (reference sequence). The CDR3 is CSARISSGGYNEQFF.

This chain connects TRBV15 to TRBJ2-5; lacking DNA, the TRBD1 call made by TCRdb goes unchecked. This CDR3 region has 15 residues. From germline, CDR1 is LNHNV and CDR2 YYDKDF (reference sequence). CDR3 protein: CATSRDGTVRETQYF. The full variable domain, its missing parts supplied by reference TRBV15 and TRBJ2-5, is DAMVIQNPRYQVTQFGKPVTLSCSQTLNHNVMYWYQQKSSQAPKLLFHYYDKDFNNEADTPDNFQSRRPNTSFCFLDIRSPGLGDTAMYLCATSRDGTVRETQYFGPGTRLLVL.